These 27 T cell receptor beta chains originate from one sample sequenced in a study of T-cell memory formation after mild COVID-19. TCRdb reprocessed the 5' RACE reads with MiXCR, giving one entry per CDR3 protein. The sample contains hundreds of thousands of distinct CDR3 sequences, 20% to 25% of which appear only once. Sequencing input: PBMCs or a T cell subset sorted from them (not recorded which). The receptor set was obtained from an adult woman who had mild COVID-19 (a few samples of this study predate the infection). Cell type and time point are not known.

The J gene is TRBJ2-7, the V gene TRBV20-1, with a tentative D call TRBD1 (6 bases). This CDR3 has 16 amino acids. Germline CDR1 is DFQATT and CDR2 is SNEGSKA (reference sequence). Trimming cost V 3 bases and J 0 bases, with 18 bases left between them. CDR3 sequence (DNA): TGCAGTGCTAGTGGGCAGGGGAACCCACCCTCCTACGAGCAGTACTTC. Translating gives CSASGQGNPPSYEQYF.

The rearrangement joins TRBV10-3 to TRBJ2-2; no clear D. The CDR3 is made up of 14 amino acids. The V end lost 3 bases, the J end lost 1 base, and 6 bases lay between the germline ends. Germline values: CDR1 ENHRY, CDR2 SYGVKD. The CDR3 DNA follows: TGTGCCATCAGTGACCCTGGGAACACCGGGGAGCTGTTTTTT. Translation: CAISDPGNTGELFF.

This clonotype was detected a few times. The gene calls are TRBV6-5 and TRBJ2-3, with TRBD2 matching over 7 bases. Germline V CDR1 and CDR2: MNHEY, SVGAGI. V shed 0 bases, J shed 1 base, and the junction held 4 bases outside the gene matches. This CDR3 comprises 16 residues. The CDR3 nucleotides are TGTGCCAGCAGTTACTCGGCTAGCGGACGCACAGATACGCAGTATTTT. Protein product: CASSYSASGRTDTQYF.

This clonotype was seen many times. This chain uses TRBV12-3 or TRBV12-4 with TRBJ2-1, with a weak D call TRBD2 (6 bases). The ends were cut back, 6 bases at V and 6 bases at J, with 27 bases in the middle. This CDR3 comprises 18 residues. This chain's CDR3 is CASSLTWDPGQGGNEQFF. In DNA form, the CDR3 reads TGTGCCAGCAGCCTAACTTGGGATCCGGGGCAGGGAGGCAATGAGCAGTTCTTC.

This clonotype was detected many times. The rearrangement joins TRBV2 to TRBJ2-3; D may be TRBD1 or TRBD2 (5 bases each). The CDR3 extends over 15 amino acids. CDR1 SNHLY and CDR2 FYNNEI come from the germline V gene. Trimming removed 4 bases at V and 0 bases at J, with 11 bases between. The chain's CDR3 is CASSAGTHSTDTQYF. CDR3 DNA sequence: TGTGCCAGCAGTGCGGGGACCCATAGCACAGATACGCAGTATTTT.

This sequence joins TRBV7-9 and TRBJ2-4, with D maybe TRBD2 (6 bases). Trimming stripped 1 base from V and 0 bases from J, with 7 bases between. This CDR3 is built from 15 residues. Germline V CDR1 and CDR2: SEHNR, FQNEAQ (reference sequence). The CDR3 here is CASSLGDLAKNIQYF. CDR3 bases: TGTGCCAGCAGCTTAGGGGACTTAGCCAAAAACATTCAGTACTTC. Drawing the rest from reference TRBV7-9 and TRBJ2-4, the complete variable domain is DTGVSQNPRHKITKRGQNVTFRCDPISEHNRLYWYRQTLGQGPEFLTYFQNEAQLEKSRLLSDRFSAERPKGSFSTLEIQRTEQGDSAMYLCASSLGDLAKNIQYFGAGTRLSVL.

The CDR3 region is CASSAGTSRTDTQYF. CDR3 DNA sequence: TGTGCCAGCAGCGCCGGGACTAGTCGCACAGATACGCAGTATTTT. The rearrangement links TRBV9 to TRBJ2-3, with 8 positions matching TRBD2. Germline lookup yields CDR1 SGDLS and CDR2 YYNGEE. Trimming removed 3 bases from V and 1 base from J; junction bases left unmatched: 4. The CDR3 covers 15 residues.

The DNA of the CDR3 is TGCGCCAGCAGCCAGGGGGGGACGGGGACGTACTCTGGAAACACCATATATTTT. Translated, it gives CASSQGGTGTYSGNTIYF. The chain joins TRBV4-1 to TRBJ1-3; possibly TRBD1 for D (5 bases). Per germline, CDR1 MGHRA and CDR2 YSYEKL. Between the trimmed V and J ends, which lost 3 bases and 0 bases, there was a span of 18 bases. The CDR3 covers 18 residues.

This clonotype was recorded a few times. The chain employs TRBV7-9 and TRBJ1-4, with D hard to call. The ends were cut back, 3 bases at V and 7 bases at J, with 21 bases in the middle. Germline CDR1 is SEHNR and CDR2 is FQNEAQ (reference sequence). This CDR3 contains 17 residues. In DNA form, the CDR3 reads TGTGCCAGCAGCTTGATCTTGGGGTTCAGTGGGGTTGAAAAACTGTTTTTT. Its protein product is CASSLILGFSGVEKLFF.

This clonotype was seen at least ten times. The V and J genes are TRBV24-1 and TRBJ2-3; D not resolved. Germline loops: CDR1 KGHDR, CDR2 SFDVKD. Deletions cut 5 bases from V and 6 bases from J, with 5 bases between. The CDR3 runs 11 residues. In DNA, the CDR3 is TGTGCCACCAGTGTTAAGGATACGCAGTATTTT. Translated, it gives CATSVKDTQYF.

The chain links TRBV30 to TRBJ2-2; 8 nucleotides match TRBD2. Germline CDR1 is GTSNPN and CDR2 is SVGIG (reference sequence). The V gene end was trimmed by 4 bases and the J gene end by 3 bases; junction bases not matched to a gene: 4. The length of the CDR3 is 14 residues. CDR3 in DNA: TGTGCCTGGACGCGGGGGGCCGACACCGGGGAGCTGTTTTTT. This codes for CAWTRGADTGELFF.

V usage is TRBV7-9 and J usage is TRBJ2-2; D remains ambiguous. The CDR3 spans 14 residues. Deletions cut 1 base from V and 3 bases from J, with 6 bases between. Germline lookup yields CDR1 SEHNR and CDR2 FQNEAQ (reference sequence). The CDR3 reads CASSLEADTGELFF. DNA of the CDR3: TGTGCCAGCAGCTTAGAGGCGGACACCGGGGAGCTGTTTTTT.

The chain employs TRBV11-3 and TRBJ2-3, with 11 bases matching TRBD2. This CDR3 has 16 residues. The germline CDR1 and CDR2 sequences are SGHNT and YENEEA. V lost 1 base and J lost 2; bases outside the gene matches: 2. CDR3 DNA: TGTGCCAGCAGCTTAGGTAGCGGGAGGGACACAGATACGCAGTATTTT. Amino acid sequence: CASSLGSGRDTDTQYF.

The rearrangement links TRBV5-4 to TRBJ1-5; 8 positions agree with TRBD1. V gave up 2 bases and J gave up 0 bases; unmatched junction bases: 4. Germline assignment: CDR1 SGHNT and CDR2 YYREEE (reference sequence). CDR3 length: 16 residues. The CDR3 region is CASSFGTGHSNQPQHF. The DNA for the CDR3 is TGTGCCAGCAGCTTTGGGACAGGACATAGCAATCAGCCCCAGCATTTT.

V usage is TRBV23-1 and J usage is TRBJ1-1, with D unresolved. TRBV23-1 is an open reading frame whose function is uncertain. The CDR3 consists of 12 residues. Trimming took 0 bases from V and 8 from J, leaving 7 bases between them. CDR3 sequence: CASSQSSGEAFF. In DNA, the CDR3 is TGCGCCAGCAGTCAATCGTCGGGGGAAGCTTTCTTT.

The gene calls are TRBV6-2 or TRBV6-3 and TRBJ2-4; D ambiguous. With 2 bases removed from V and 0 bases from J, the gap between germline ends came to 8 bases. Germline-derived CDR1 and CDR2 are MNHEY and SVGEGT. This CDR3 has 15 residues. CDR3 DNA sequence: TGTGCCAGCAGTTACCTAAAGTTAGCCAAAAACATTCAGTACTTC. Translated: CASSYLKLAKNIQYF.

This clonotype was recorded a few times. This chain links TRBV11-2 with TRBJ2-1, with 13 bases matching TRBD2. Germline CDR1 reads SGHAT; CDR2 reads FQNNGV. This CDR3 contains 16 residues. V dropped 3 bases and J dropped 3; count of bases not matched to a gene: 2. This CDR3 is CASSFTSGGDYNEQFF. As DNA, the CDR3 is TGTGCCAGCAGCTTTACTAGCGGGGGGGACTACAATGAGCAGTTCTTC.

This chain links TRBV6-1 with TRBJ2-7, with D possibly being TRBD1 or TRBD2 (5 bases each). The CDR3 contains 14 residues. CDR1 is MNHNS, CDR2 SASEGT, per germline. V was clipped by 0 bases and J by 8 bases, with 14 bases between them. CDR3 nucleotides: TGTGCCAGCAGTGAAGCTACGGGGCCTATGAAGCAGTACTTC. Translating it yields CASSEATGPMKQYF.

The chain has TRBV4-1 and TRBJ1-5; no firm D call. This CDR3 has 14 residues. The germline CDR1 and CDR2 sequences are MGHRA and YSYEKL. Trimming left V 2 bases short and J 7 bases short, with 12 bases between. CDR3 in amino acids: CASSQMVRTQPQHF. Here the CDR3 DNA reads TGCGCCAGCAGCCAAATGGTCCGGACCCAGCCCCAGCATTTT.

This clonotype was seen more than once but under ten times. DNA of the CDR3: TGTGCCAGCAGCCCCAGACTAGCTGTTGGTGAGCAGTTCTTC. This encodes CASSPRLAVGEQFF. V is TRBV9 and J is TRBJ2-1, with 7 bases matching TRBD2. Per germline, CDR1 SGDLS and CDR2 YYNGEE. Trimming took 4 bases from V and 9 from J; bases not matched to a gene: 10. The CDR3 length is 14 residues.

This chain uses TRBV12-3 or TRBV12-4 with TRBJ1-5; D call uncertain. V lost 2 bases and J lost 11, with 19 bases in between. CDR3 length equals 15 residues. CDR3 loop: CASSLSGKIDVAQHF. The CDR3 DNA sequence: TGTGCCAGCAGTTTATCCGGGAAAATAGATGTAGCCCAGCATTTT.

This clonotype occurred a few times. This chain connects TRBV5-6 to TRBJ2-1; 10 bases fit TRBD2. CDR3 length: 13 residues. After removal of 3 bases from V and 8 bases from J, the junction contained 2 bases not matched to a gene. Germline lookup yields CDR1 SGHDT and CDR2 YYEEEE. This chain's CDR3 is CASSWGTSDEQFF. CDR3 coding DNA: TGTGCCAGCAGCTGGGGGACTAGCGATGAGCAGTTCTTC.

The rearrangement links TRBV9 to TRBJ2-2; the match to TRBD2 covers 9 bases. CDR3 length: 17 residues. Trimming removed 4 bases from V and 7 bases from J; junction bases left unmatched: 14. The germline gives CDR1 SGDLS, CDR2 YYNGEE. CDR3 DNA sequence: TGTGCCAGCAGCCTCACGGGGGATAGCGGGAGTCTCGGGGAGCTGTTTTTT. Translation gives CASSLTGDSGSLGELFF.

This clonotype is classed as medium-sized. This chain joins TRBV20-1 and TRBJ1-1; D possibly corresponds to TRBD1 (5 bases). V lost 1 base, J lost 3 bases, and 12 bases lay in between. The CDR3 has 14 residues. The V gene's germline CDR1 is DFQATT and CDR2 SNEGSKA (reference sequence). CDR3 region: CSARGEVGDTEAFF. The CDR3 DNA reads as TGCAGTGCTAGAGGAGAGGTGGGGGACACTGAAGCTTTCTTT.

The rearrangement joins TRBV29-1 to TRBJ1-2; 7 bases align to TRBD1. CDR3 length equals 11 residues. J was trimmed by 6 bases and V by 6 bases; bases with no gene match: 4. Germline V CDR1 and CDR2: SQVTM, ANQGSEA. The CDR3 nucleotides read TGCAGCGTCCTGACAGGGAATGGCTACACCTTC. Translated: CSVLTGNGYTF. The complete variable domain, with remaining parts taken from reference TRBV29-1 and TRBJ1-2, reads SAVISQKPSRDICQRGTSLTIQCQVDSQVTMMFWYRQQPGQSLTLIATANQGSEATYESGFVIDKFPISRPNLTFSTLTVSNMSPEDSSIYLCSVLTGNGYTFGSGTRLTVV.

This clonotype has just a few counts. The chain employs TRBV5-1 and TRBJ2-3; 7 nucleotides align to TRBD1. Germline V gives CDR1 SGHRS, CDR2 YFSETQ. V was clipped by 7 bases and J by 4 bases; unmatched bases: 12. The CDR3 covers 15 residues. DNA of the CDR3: TGCGCCAGCGGCGCCGGGACAGCTCGTCCAGATACGCAGTATTTT. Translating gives CASGAGTARPDTQYF.

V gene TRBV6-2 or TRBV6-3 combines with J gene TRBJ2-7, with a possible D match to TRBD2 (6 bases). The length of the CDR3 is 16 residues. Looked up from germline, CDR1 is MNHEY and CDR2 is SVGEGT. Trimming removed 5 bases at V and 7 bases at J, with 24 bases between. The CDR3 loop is CASSRLSAGRGMEQYF. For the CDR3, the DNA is TGTGCCAGCAGTCGTTTGTCGGCGGGACGGGGGATGGAGCAGTACTTC.